This TCR beta chain was captured in a study of cytomegalovirus exposure and HLA in healthy donors. Study-wide findings and caveats: The study flagged some 170 TCR beta chains as cytomegalovirus-associated. Versus the roughly 700-donor mean, an Asian-associated ancestry cluster reportedly showed fewer N-insertions in a later analysis. Of the V segments, some could not be distinguished, including TRBV6-2 and TRBV6-3, and were excluded.

Details on this clone: The antigen remains unidentified.

Vbeta (60) and Jbeta (13) primers were used in the PCR. The data were produced by immunoSEQ multiplex PCR, yet TCRdb's version contains in-frame clones alone and is incomplete. This repertoire comprises about 110,000 clones; its ten largest clones make up around 4%. CDR1 and CDR2 (germline): WSHSY, SAAADI. The CDR3 has 13 residues. V was clipped by 6 bases and J by 7 bases, with 12 bases between them. Sample: PBMCs. The chain combines TRBV10-2 with TRBJ2-2; maybe TRBD2 (6 bases). This TCR was sampled from a man aged 18 to 29 in good health and CMV-seronegative. This chain's CDR3 is CASSEREVGELFF. CDR3 sequence (DNA): TGCGCCAGCAGCGAGAGGGAGGTCGGGGAGCTGTTTTTT.